Listed here are 6 T cell receptor beta chains from one sample, sequenced in a study of blood T cell repertoires in COVID-19 (dated by TCRdb to 2020 to 2022). The library relied on the immunoSEQ multiplex PCR assay. Not all clones reach the TCRdb copy of this immuneACCESS table, which keeps in-frame sequences only. Checked studies attribute under half of the gap to unresolved V genes and leave the rest unexplained. Counted in this sample were about 190,000 clones; roughly 81% of them appeared once. The ten largest clones represent 12% of the sample. Sequences were obtained from peripheral blood. Source of these receptors: a woman of 80 years or more with COVID-19, enrolled during active disease.

This clone was found a few times. The CDR3 spells CASSQIRRASVNEQFF. DNA for the CDR3: TGCGCCAGCAGCCAAATCAGGAGGGCTAGCGTCAATGAGCAGTTCTTC. The chain links TRBV5-1 to TRBJ2-1, with D possibly matching TRBD2 (6 bases). Germline V gene lookup returns CDR1 SGHRS and CDR2 YFSETQ. V was cut by 4 bases and J by 6 bases, with 20 bases left in between. This CDR3 is built from 16 residues.

The chain employs TRBV5-6 and TRBJ2-5; 14 bases agree with TRBD2. Germline values: CDR1 SGHDT, CDR2 YYEEEE. The CDR3 runs to 16 residues. V shed 4 bases and J 5 bases; nucleotides not matched to a gene: 7. CDR3 region: CASSPMGLAGVETQYF. CDR3 coding DNA: TGTGCCAGCAGCCCGATGGGACTAGCGGGGGTGGAGACCCAGTACTTC.

The chain recombines TRBV4-3 with TRBJ1-5; D remains unclear. Trimming pared 4 bases from V and 4 bases from J, leaving 8 bases between. The germline V gene encodes CDR1 LGHNA and CDR2 YSLEER. The CDR3 loop spans 13 amino acids. CDR3 loop: CASSPLLNQPQHF. For the CDR3, the DNA is TGCGCCAGCAGCCCGCTATTAAATCAGCCCCAGCATTTT.

The V and J genes are TRBV7-9 and TRBJ1-2; the D is unclear. CDR1 is SEHNR and CDR2 is FQNEAQ in the germline V gene (reference sequence). The CDR3 consists of 12 residues. V lost 5 bases and J lost 4, with 8 bases in between. CDR3 loop: CASSREGYGYTF. The DNA of the CDR3 is TGTGCCAGCAGCCGAGAGGGCTATGGCTACACCTTC.

This clone was found once. The chain couples TRBV16 to TRBJ1-2; 8 bases are a match to TRBD1. The V gene end was trimmed by 6 bases and the J gene end by 0 bases; junction bases not matched to a gene: 9. Germline CDR1 KGHSY, CDR2 FQNENV. The CDR3 is made up of 16 amino acids. DNA of the CDR3: TGTGCCAGCAGTAGATGGGGACAGGACTCTAACTATGGCTACACCTTC. Translated: CASSRWGQDSNYGYTF.

The chain couples TRBV11-1 to TRBJ1-2; tentatively, D is TRBD1 (5 bases). Germline V lookup: CDR1 SGHAT, CDR2 FQDESV (reference sequence). The CDR3 runs 14 residues. The V and J ends lost 2 bases and 2 bases respectively, with 9 bases between them. The CDR3 spells CASSLWGDNYGYTF. CDR3 in DNA: TGTGCCAGCAGCTTATGGGGGGACAACTATGGCTACACCTTC.